This T cell receptor (beta chain) appears in the sequencing data of a study of patients and donors after allogeneic stem cell transplantation. MiXCR, run by TCRdb on the RT-PCR reads, gives a single entry per CDR3 protein. The repertoire includes some 880,000 distinct CDR3 sequences, 15% to 20% of them detected once, and around 5.5% sits in the top ten. The V gene lost 5 bases and the J gene lost 6 bases, with 14 bases spanning the gap. CDR3 length equals 14 residues. Germline V gene lookup returns CDR1 SGDLS and CDR2 YYNGEE. Sequencing was done on a sample of blood, either unsorted or a sorted T cell fraction (not recorded which). The TCR originated in a human donor who was either an allogeneic HSCT recipient or a stem cell or donor lymphocyte infusion donor (not recorded which). It is not recorded whose cells these are; they may come from a transplant donor. The chain combines TRBV9 with TRBJ2-2, with D perhaps TRBD2 (6 bases). The CDR3: CASRARLVSGELFF. Here the CDR3 DNA reads TGTGCCAGCAGGGCCCGACTAGTTTCCGGGGAGCTGTTTTTT.